This passage covers 5 T cell receptor beta chains from one sample sequenced in a study of spatial heterogeneity in lung cancer. Time point given: sample taken at primary tumor resection. From tumor, nontumor lung or frozen PBMC, whole RNA was taken unsorted for sequencing. TCRdb called the 5' RACE reads again in MiXCR, with one record for every CDR3 protein. The repertoire holds approximately 11,000 distinct CDR3 sequences, roughly 4.2% seen once, with around 6.9% in the top ten. The input for sequencing was normal lung tissue next to the tumor, taken at surgery. These receptor sequences come from a male donor with early-stage non-small cell lung cancer.

This clonotype showed up just a few times. The chain uses TRBV29-1 and TRBJ2-1; 10 nucleotides align to TRBD1. The CDR3 runs to 18 residues. Germline values: CDR1 SQVTM, CDR2 ANQGSEA. With V trimmed by 0 bases and J by 8 bases, 16 bases remained unmatched. Here the CDR3 reads CSVEDPMVDRGGRDEQFF. As DNA, the CDR3 is TGCAGCGTTGAAGATCCCATGGTGGACAGGGGGGGAAGAGATGAGCAGTTCTTC.

This clonotype was counted ten times or more. The V gene is TRBV7-6, the J gene TRBJ2-1; the D gene is possibly TRBD2 (5 bases). Deletions cut 5 bases from V and 9 bases from J, with 17 bases between. Germline V CDR1 and CDR2: SGHVS, FNYEAQ. The CDR3 has 14 residues. CDR3 nucleotides: TGTGCCAGCAGCCCCTACGTGGCTAGCAGTGAGCAGTTCTTC. Amino acids: CASSPYVASSEQFF. The variable domain in full, completed from reference TRBV7-6 and TRBJ2-1, reads GAGVSQSPRYKVTKRGQDVALRCDPISGHVSLYWYRQALGQGPEFLTYFNYEAQQDKSGLPNDRFSAERPEGSISTLTIQRTEQRDSAMYRCASSPYVASSEQFFGPGTRLTVL.

This clonotype was counted many times. This chain connects TRBV5-1 to TRBJ2-2, with D tentatively TRBD1 (5 bases). The CDR3 has 16 residues. Trimming took 1 base from V and 2 from J, leaving 12 bases between them. Germline loops: CDR1 SGHRS, CDR2 YFSETQ. Here the CDR3 DNA reads TGCGCCAGCAGCTTGTCGGGCAGGGCTAACACCGGGGAGCTGTTTTTT. Translation gives CASSLSGRANTGELFF.

The chain joins TRBV18 to TRBJ2-1, with unresolved D. The V gene's germline CDR1 is KGHSH and CDR2 LQKENI. The ends were cut back, 3 bases at V and 11 bases at J, with 8 bases in the middle. CDR3 length equals 11 residues. The CDR3, as DNA: TGTGCCAGCTCACCCGAGCGTCAGCAGTTCTTC. It specifies CASSPERQQFF.

The V gene is TRBV15, the J gene TRBJ2-2, with D tentatively TRBD1 (6 bases). This CDR3 is built from 15 residues. Germline CDR1 LNHNV, CDR2 YYDKDF (reference sequence). The V gene lost 3 bases and the J gene lost 6 bases, with 14 bases spanning the gap. CDR3 loop: CATSSAGTFAGELFF. The CDR3 region has the DNA TGTGCCACCAGCAGTGCCGGGACATTCGCCGGGGAGCTGTTTTTT.